The rows below give T cell receptor beta chains drawn from one sample of a study of blood T cell repertoires in COVID-19. Measured with immunoSEQ multiplex PCR; TCRdb has only the in-frame clones, and not every one. In the table there are 200,000 or so clones, 80% to 85% of which are singletons. What was sequenced was peripheral blood. These TCRs come from a woman in her fifties or sixties with acute or convalescent COVID-19. CDR3s include the opening cysteine and the closing phenylalanine or tryptophan. D genes are given only for firm matches. Clone sizes are given selectively: once, few, many, or a class where the clone is expanded.

V: TRBV18
J: TRBJ1-2
size: NA
D: TRBD1
DNA: TGTGCCAGCTCACCCGGGACAGGGGAAATCTATGGCTACACCTTC
CDR3: CASSPGTGEIYGYTF

V: TRBV2
J: TRBJ1-1
size: NA
D: TRBD1
DNA: TGTGCCAGCAAAATTCAGGGGGCAGCTTTCTTT
CDR3: CASKIQGAAFF

V: TRBV6-5
J: TRBJ1-1
size: NA
D: TRBD1
DNA: TGTGCCAGCAGAATCTCGGGGACAGGGGGCAGGGCTTTCTTT
CDR3: CASRISGTGGRAFF

V: TRBV29-1
J: TRBJ1-5
size: NA
D: NA
DNA: TGCAGCGTTGCTTCCTCCAGGAATCAGCCCCAGCATTTT
CDR3: CSVASSRNQPQHF

V: TRBV9
J: TRBJ2-1
size: NA
D: NA
DNA: TGTGCCAGCAGCGTAGAGGGACTTTCCTTAGCAAATCCCTCCTACAATGAGCAGTTCTTC
CDR3: CASSVEGLSLANPSYNEQFF

V: TRBV25-1
J: TRBJ2-2
size: NA
D: NA
DNA: TGTGCCAGCGCCAGGGATCCCGGGGAGCTGTTTTTT
CDR3: CASARDPGELFF

V: TRBV6-5
J: TRBJ1-1
size: few
D: TRBD1
DNA: TGTGCCAGCACTCAGACAGGGCGCACTGAAGCTTTCTTT
CDR3: CASTQTGRTEAFF

V: TRBV7-2
J: TRBJ2-7
size: NA
D: NA
DNA: TGTGCCAGCAGCTTACCCCAGTCCTACGAGCAGTACTTC
CDR3: CASSLPQSYEQYF

V: TRBV18
J: TRBJ2-3
size: NA
D: TRBD1
DNA: TGTGCCAGCTCACCATCGGGACAGGGGGTGGTATCGCAGTATTTT
CDR3: CASSPSGQGVVSQYF

V: TRBV4-3
J: TRBJ1-1
size: NA
D: NA
DNA: TGCGCCAGCAGCCAAGACTCGGTCACTGAAGCTTTCTTT
CDR3: CASSQDSVTEAFF

V: TRBV11-1
J: TRBJ2-7
size: few
D: TRBD1
DNA: TGTGCCAGCAGCAGGGGACAGGGGGGCTCCTACGAGCAGTACTTC
CDR3: CASSRGQGGSYEQYF

V: TRBV6-2/TRBV6-3
J: TRBJ1-5
size: NA
D: NA
DNA: TGTGCCAGCAGCCCCCAGGCCGAGACGCCCCAGCATTTT
CDR3: CASSPQAETPQHF

V: TRBV28
J: TRBJ1-5
size: NA
D: TRBD1
DNA: TGTGCCAGCAGTATCCTCAGACAGGGGGCACAGCCCCAGCATTTT
CDR3: CASSILRQGAQPQHF

V: TRBV5-1
J: TRBJ2-3
size: NA
D: NA
DNA: TGCGCCAGCAGCTTGGATTCCAACAGGGCAGATACGCAGTATTTT
CDR3: CASSLDSNRADTQYF

V: TRBV27
J: TRBJ1-5
size: NA
D: NA
DNA: TGTGCCAGCAGTTCGGAGGCAGGGGCAGCAAGGCAGCCCCAGCATTTT
CDR3: CASSSEAGAARQPQHF

V: TRBV5-8
J: TRBJ1-5
size: NA
D: NA
DNA: TGTGCCAGCAGAAAATGGCACCCTAACGGGGATCAGCCCCAGCATTTT
CDR3: CASRKWHPNGDQPQHF

V: TRBV5-1
J: TRBJ2-1
size: few
D: TRBD2
DNA: TGCGCCAGCAGTAGCCTAGCGGGGGACAATGAGCAGTTCTTC
CDR3: CASSSLAGDNEQFF

V: TRBV3-1/TRBV3-2
J: TRBJ1-4
size: NA
D: NA
DNA: TGTGCCAGCAGCCAAGGCGGCAGGGTAGCCGAAAAACTGTTTTTT
CDR3: CASSQGGRVAEKLFF

V: TRBV27
J: TRBJ1-1
size: NA
D: TRBD1
DNA: TGTGCCAGCAGTTGGACAGGAGGTCACGCTGAAGCTTTCTTT
CDR3: CASSWTGGHAEAFF

V: TRBV5-1
J: TRBJ2-1
size: NA
D: NA
DNA: TGCGCCAGCAGAATGGGAGGGGGACTCTACAATGAGCAGTTCTTC
CDR3: CASRMGGGLYNEQFF

V: TRBV4-3
J: TRBJ2-1
size: NA
D: TRBD1
DNA: TGCGCCAGCAGCCAAGATTCTGTAACGGGACAGGGGATGAGGGGGAATGAGCAGTTCTTC
CDR3: CASSQDSVTGQGMRGNEQFF

V: TRBV6-6
J: TRBJ1-2
size: few
D: NA
DNA: TGTGCCAGCAGTTACCCTACAGACTATGGCTACACCTTC
CDR3: CASSYPTDYGYTF

V: TRBV30
J: TRBJ2-7
size: NA
D: NA
DNA: TGTGCCTGGAGTGGGGGCAGTAACTCCTACGAGCAGTACTTC
CDR3: CAWSGGSNSYEQYF

V: TRBV6-5
J: TRBJ1-1
size: NA
D: TRBD1
DNA: TGTGCCAGCAGTTACTCCGGACAGGGGGGCACTGAAGCTTTCTTT
CDR3: CASSYSGQGGTEAFF

V: TRBV27
J: TRBJ2-4
size: NA
D: TRBD2
DNA: TGTGCCAGCAGTTCCTCCACTTGGACTAGCGGGGGGGGACAGTACTTC
CDR3: CASSSSTWTSGGGQYF

V: TRBV5-4
J: TRBJ2-7
size: NA
D: NA
DNA: TGTGCCAGCAGCACCCGGGCCGGGGGCTACGAGCAGTACTTC
CDR3: CASSTRAGGYEQYF

V: TRBV27
J: TRBJ1-5
size: NA
D: TRBD1
DNA: TGTGCCAGCAGTAGGACAGGGGGCGATCAGCCCCAGCATTTT
CDR3: CASSRTGGDQPQHF

V: TRBV25-1
J: TRBJ1-5
size: NA
D: TRBD1
DNA: TGTGCCAGCAGTGAATGGGACAGGGTAAAACATCAGCCCCAGCATTTT
CDR3: CASSEWDRVKHQPQHF

V: TRBV6-5
J: TRBJ1-2
size: NA
D: TRBD1
DNA: TGTGCCAGCAGGCATCAAGGGACAGGGTCCGGCTACACCTTC
CDR3: CASRHQGTGSGYTF

V: TRBV9
J: TRBJ1-3
size: NA
D: NA
DNA: TGTGCCAGCAGCGTTTTGGACAGTCCAATCTCTGGAAACACCATATATTTT
CDR3: CASSVLDSPISGNTIYF

V: TRBV12-3/TRBV12-4
J: TRBJ1-5
size: NA
D: NA
DNA: TGTGCCAGCACGACAGGACCCAATCAGCCCCAGCATTTT
CDR3: CASTTGPNQPQHF

V: TRBV6-1
J: TRBJ2-1
size: NA
D: TRBD2
DNA: TGTGCCAGCAGTGCAATAGCGGGGGGCCGAGGGGGTGAGCAGTTCTTC
CDR3: CASSAIAGGRGGEQFF

V: TRBV4-3
J: TRBJ1-1
size: NA
D: NA
DNA: TGCGCCAGCAGCCAAGGGGGGACTGCGAACACTGAAGCTTTCTTT
CDR3: CASSQGGTANTEAFF

V: TRBV2
J: TRBJ1-2
size: NA
D: NA
DNA: TGTGCCAGCACCGAATTAGCAGGGAATCTTGGTGGCTACACCTTC
CDR3: CASTELAGNLGGYTF

V: TRBV7-9
J: TRBJ2-7
size: once
D: TRBD1
DNA: TGTGCCAGCAGCCCAGAAGGGACAGGTCGAGAAGAGCAGTACTTC
CDR3: CASSPEGTGREEQYF

V: TRBV7-2
J: TRBJ2-3
size: NA
D: TRBD2
DNA: TGTGCCAGCAGCTTACGGCGGGGGGGCGCTACAGATACGCAGTATTTT
CDR3: CASSLRRGGATDTQYF

V: TRBV6-5
J: TRBJ1-6
size: NA
D: TRBD1
DNA: TGTGCCAGCAGTTACGTCCAGGGGGGTTCACCCCTCCACTTT
CDR3: CASSYVQGGSPLHF

V: TRBV5-4
J: TRBJ1-1
size: few
D: TRBD1
DNA: TGTGCCAGCAGCCGGACAGGGGACGCTTTCTTCTTT
CDR3: CASSRTGDAFFF

V: TRBV4-2
J: TRBJ2-1
size: NA
D: TRBD1
DNA: TGTGCCAGCAGGCCCATTGACAGGGATAACAATGAGCAGTTCTTC
CDR3: CASRPIDRDNNEQFF

V: TRBV18
J: TRBJ1-2
size: NA
D: NA
DNA: TGTGCCAGCTCACGTAGAGAGGACTATGGCTACACCTTC
CDR3: CASSRREDYGYTF

V: TRBV2
J: TRBJ2-7
size: NA
D: TRBD1
DNA: TGTGCCAGCCAGGGACAGTTGTTTTCCTACGAGCAGTACTTC
CDR3: CASQGQLFSYEQYF

V: TRBV7-9
J: TRBJ2-1
size: once
D: NA
DNA: TGTGCCAGCAGCTTTGTTGTCGGGGGTTCGAAGGATGAGCAGTTCTTC
CDR3: CASSFVVGGSKDEQFF

V: TRBV19
J: TRBJ1-1
size: NA
D: NA
DNA: TGTGCCAGTAGTATTGGCCGGAACACTGAAGCTTTCTTT
CDR3: CASSIGRNTEAFF

V: TRBV28
J: TRBJ1-3
size: NA
D: TRBD1
DNA: TGTGCCAGCAGTCCCGGGACAGGGGGGATGAGAAACACCATATATTTT
CDR3: CASSPGTGGMRNTIYF

V: TRBV3-1/TRBV3-2
J: TRBJ1-2
size: once
D: TRBD1
DNA: TGTGCCAGCAGCCAAAACGATGGGACAGGGGCTGGCTACACCTTC
CDR3: CASSQNDGTGAGYTF

V: TRBV28
J: TRBJ1-6
size: NA
D: TRBD1
DNA: TGTGCCAGCAGTGTAAAGGGACAGGGGGGTTCACCCCTCCACTTT
CDR3: CASSVKGQGGSPLHF

V: TRBV2
J: TRBJ1-2
size: NA
D: TRBD1
DNA: TGTGCCAGCGAACGGGACAGATACTATGGCTACACCTTC
CDR3: CASERDRYYGYTF